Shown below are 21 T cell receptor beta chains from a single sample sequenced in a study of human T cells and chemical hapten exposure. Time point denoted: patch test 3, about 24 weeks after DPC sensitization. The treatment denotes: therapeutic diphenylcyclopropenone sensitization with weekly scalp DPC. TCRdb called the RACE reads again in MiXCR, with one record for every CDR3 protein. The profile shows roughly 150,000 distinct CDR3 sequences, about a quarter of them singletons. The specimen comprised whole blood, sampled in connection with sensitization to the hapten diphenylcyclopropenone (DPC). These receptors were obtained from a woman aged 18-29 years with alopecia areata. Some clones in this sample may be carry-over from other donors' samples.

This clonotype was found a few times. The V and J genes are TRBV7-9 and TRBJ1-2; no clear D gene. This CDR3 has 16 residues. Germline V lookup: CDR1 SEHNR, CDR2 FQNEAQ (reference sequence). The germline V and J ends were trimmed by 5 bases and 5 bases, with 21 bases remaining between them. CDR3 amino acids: CASSLHGPQRVYGYTF. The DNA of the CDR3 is TGTGCCAGCAGCCTGCACGGCCCCCAACGGGTGTATGGCTACACCTTC. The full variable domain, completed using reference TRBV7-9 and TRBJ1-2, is DTGVSQNPRHKITKRGQNVTFRCDPISEHNRLYWYRQTLGQGPEFLTYFQNEAQLEKSRLLSDRFSAERPKGSFSTLEIQRTEQGDSAMYLCASSLHGPQRVYGYTFGSGTRLTVV.

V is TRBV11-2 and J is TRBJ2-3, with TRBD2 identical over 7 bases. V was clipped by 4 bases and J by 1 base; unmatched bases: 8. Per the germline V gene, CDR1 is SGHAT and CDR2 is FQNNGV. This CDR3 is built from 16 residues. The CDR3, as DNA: TGTGCCAGCAGCTCCCGTCGAAGCGGGGGCACAGATACGCAGTATTTT. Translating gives CASSSRRSGGTDTQYF.

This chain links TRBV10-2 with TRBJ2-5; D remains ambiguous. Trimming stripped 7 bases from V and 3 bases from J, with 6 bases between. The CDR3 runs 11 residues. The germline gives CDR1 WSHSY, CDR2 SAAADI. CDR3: CASKGEETQYF. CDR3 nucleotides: TGCGCCAGCAAAGGCGAAGAGACCCAGTACTTC.

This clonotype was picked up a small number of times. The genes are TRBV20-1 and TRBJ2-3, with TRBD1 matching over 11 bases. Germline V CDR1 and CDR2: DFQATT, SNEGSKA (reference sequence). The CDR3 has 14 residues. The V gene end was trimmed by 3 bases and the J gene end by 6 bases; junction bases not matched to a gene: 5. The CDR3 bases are TGCAGTGCTAGCCCGGACAGGGGGCCGGATACGCAGTATTTT. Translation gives CSASPDRGPDTQYF.

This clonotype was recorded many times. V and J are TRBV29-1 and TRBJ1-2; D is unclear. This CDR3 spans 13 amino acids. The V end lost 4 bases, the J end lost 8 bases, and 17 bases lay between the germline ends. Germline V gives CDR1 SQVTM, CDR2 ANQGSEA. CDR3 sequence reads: CSVVRSPGSGYTF. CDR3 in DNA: TGCAGCGTTGTCCGATCACCGGGGTCCGGCTACACCTTC.

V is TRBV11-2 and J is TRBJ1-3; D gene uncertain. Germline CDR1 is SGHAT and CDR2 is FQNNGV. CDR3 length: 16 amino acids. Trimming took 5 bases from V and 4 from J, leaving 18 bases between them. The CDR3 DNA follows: TGTGCCAGCAGCGCCCCGCGCCTTGGGTTCGGAAACACCATATATTTT. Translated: CASSAPRLGFGNTIYF.

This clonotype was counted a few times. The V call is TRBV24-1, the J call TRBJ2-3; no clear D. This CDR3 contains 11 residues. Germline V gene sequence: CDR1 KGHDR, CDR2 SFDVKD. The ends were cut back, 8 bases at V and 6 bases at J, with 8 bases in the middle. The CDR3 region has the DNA TGTGCCACCACTTACGGCGATACGCAGTATTTT. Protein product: CATTYGDTQYF.

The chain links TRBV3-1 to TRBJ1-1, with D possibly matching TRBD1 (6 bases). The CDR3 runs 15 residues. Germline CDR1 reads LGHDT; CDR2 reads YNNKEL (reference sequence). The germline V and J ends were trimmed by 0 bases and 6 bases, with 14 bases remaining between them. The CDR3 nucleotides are TGTGCCAGCAGCCAAGAGTCCAGGGGAGCCCCTGAAGCTTTCTTT. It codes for CASSQESRGAPEAFF.

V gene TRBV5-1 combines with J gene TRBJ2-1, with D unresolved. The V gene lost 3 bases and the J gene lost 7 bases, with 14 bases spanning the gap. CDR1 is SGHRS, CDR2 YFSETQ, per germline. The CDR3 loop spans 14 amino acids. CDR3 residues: CASSYGVRVNEQFF. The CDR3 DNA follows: TGCGCCAGCAGCTATGGGGTCCGAGTTAATGAGCAGTTCTTC.

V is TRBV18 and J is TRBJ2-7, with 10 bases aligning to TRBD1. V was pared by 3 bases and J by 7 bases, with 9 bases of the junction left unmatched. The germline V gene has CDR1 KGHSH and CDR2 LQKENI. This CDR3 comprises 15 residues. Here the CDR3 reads CASSPAPDRGHEQYF. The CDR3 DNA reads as TGTGCCAGCTCACCCGCACCAGACAGGGGGCATGAGCAGTACTTC.

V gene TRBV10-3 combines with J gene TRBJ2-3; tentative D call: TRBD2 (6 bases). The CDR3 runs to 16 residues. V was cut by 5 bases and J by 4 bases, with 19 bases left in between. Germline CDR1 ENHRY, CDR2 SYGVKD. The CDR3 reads CAISPELGRGADTQYF. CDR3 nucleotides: TGTGCCATCAGTCCCGAATTGGGGCGCGGGGCAGATACGCAGTATTTT.

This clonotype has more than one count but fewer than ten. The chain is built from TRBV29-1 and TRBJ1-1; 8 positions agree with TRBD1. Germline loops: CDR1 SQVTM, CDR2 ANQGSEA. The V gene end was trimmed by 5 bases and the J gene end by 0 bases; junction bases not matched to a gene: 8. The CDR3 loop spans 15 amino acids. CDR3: CSVKGTGAMNTEAFF. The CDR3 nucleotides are TGCAGCGTTAAAGGGACAGGCGCGATGAACACTGAAGCTTTCTTT.

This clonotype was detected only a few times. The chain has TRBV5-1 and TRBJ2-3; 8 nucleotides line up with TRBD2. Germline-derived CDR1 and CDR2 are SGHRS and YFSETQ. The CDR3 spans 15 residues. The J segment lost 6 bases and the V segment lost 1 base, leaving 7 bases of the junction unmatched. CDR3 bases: TGCGCCAGCAGCTTGCGAGCGGGAGTAACTGATACGCAGTATTTT. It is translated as CASSLRAGVTDTQYF.

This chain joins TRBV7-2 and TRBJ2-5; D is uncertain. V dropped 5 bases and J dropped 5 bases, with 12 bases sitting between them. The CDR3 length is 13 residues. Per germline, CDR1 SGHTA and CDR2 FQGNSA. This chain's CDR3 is CASSPSVGETQYF. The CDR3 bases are TGTGCCAGCAGCCCCTCGGTTGGGGAGACCCAGTACTTC.

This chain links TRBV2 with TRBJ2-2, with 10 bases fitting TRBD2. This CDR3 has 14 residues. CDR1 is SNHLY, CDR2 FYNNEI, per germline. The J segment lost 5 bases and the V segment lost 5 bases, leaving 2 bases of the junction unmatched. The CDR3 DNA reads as TGTGCCAGCAGTAGGGGACTAGCGACCGGGGAGCTGTTTTTT. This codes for CASSRGLATGELFF.

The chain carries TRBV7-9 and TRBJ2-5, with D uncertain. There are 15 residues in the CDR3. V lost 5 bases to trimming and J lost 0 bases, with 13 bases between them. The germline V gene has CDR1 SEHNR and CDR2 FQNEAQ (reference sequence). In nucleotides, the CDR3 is TGTGCCAGCAGCCCCCTGAGGCCAGACCAAGAGACCCAGTACTTC. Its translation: CASSPLRPDQETQYF. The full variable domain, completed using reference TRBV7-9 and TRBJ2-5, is DTGVSQNPRHKITKRGQNVTFRCDPISEHNRLYWYRQTLGQGPEFLTYFQNEAQLEKSRLLSDRFSAERPKGSFSTLEIQRTEQGDSAMYLCASSPLRPDQETQYFGPGTRLLVL.

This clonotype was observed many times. CDR3 region: CASSYGKVQETQYF. CDR3 DNA: TGTGCCAGCAGCTATGGCAAGGTCCAAGAGACCCAGTACTTC. The gene calls are TRBV12-3 or TRBV12-4 and TRBJ2-5, with D unclear. The CDR3 sequence is 14 residues long. V lost 6 bases to trimming and J lost 1 base, with 12 bases between them.

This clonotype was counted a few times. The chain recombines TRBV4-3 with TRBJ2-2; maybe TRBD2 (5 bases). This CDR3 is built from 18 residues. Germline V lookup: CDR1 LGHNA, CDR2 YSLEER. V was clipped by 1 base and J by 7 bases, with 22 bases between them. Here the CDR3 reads CASSQVKVGVRGGGELFF. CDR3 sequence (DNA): TGCGCCAGCAGCCAAGTGAAGGTTGGGGTACGGGGTGGCGGGGAGCTGTTTTTT.

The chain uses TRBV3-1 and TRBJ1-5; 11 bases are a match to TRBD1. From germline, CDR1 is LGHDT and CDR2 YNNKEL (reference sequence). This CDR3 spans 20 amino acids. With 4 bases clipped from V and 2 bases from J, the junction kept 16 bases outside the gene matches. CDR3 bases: TGTGCCAGCAGCCCAAAATTCGGGACAGGGGGTATTTTCGGCAATCAGCCCCAGCATTTT. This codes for CASSPKFGTGGIFGNQPQHF.

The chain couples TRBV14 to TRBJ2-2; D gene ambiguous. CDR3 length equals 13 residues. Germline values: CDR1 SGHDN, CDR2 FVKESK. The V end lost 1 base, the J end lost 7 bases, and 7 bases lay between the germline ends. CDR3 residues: CASSQVRGGELFF. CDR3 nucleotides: TGTGCCAGCAGCCAAGTCCGTGGCGGGGAGCTGTTTTTT.

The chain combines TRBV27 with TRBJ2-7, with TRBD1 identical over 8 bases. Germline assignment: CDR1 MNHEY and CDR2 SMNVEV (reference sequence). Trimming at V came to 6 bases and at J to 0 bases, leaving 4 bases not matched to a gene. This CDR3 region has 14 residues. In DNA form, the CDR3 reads TGTGCCAGCAGGGAGGACAGGGTCTCCTACGAGCAGTACTTC. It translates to CASREDRVSYEQYF.